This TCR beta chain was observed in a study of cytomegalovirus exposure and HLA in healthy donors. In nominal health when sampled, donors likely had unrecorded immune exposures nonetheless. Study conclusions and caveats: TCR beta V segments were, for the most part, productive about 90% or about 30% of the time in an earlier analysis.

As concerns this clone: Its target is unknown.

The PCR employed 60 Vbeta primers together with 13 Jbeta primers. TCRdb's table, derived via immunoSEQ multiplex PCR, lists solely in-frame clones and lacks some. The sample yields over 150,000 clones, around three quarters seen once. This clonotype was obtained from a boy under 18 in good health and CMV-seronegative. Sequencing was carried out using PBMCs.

The CDR3 nucleotides are TGTGCCAGCAGCCAAGACGGCGGACTAATGCTCACAGTCGACTACGAGCAGTACTTC. Amino acid sequence: CASSQDGGLMLTVDYEQYF. The chain combines TRBV4-2 with TRBJ2-7; perhaps TRBD2 as D (6 bases). Trimming removed 0 bases from V and 3 bases from J, with 24 bases in between. The CDR3 sequence is 19 residues long. The V gene's germline CDR1 is LGHNA and CDR2 YNFKEQ.